This T cell receptor (beta chain) stems from a study of blood T cell repertoires in COVID-19. Authors' data handling: Amplification of reference gene primers provided the estimated nucleated cell counts. TCRdb keeps only in-frame clones here, not all; method: immunoSEQ multiplex PCR. That table is the source of V, J and clone size, and D and trimming were worked out from the DNA. The table has about 180,000 clones, 89% seen once; the top ten hold approximately 2.1%. Germline V lookup: CDR1 SGHRS, CDR2 YFSETQ. After removal of 4 bases from V and 0 bases from J, the junction contained 7 bases not matched to a gene. This CDR3 has 18 amino acids.

The source of this sequence is a man younger than 35 who had recovered from COVID-19. V is TRBV5-1 and J is TRBJ2-3; 14 bases fit TRBD2. The source material was peripheral blood. CDR3 coding DNA: TGCGCCAGCAGCCTAGGGACTAGCGGGAGCTGGAGCACAGATACGCAGTATTTT. Residues: CASSLGTSGSWSTDTQYF.